Listed below are T cell receptor beta chains from one sample, sequenced in a study of T cell responses to AZD1222 COVID-19 vaccine. The protocol was immunoSEQ multiplex PCR, while the TCRdb copy is restricted to in-frame clones and leaves out a portion. The sample has around 110,000 clones, about 90% seen once. The starting material was peripheral blood, obtained 28 days after the second AZD1222 dose. The receptors come from an adult who received the AZD1222 COVID-19 vaccine. Each CDR3 is given with its conserved first and last residue. Each record gives: D gene, clone size, J gene, V gene, CDR3 protein, CDR3 DNA. A D gene is named only where the DNA matches it firmly. Only part of the rows carry a size: once, few, many, or a class if the clone is expanded.

NA | NA | TRBJ2-3 | TRBV5-1 | CASSSSTDTQYF | TGCGCCAGCAGCTCAAGCACAGATACGCAGTATTTT
TRBD1 | once | TRBJ1-2 | TRBV7-2 | CASSPVNPDRKKGLGYTF | TGTGCCAGCAGCCCCGTTAACCCGGACAGGAAGAAGGGTCTGGGTTACACCTTC
NA | NA | TRBJ1-2 | TRBV5-6 | CASSTLGTLYGYTF | TGTGCCAGCAGTACTCTAGGGACGCTCTATGGCTACACCTTC
NA | NA | TRBJ1-6 | TRBV7-9 | CASSPAGRGGSPLHF | TGTGCCAGCAGCCCAGCTGGCAGGGGAGGGTCACCCCTCCACTTT
NA | NA | TRBJ2-3 | TRBV3-1/TRBV3-2 | CASSQDWGVGTDTQYF | TGTGCCAGCAGCCAAGATTGGGGGGTCGGCACAGATACGCAGTATTTT
NA | NA | TRBJ2-1 | TRBV7-3 | CASSLDLGQANEQFF | TGTGCCAGCAGCTTAGATTTGGGTCAGGCCAATGAGCAGTTCTTC
TRBD2 | few | TRBJ2-5 | TRBV30 | CAWSGIAGEETQYF | TGTGCCTGGAGTGGTATAGCGGGGGAAGAGACCCAGTACTTC
TRBD2 | NA | TRBJ2-2 | TRBV5-4 | CASSLVSLAGLTGELFF | TGTGCCAGCAGCTTGGTGTCGCTAGCGGGGTTAACCGGGGAGCTGTTTTTT
NA | once | TRBJ2-2 | TRBV9 | CASSVESTGELFF | TGTGCCAGCAGCGTAGAGTCCACCGGGGAGCTGTTTTTT
TRBD1 | NA | TRBJ1-1 | TRBV27 | CASSLFPGQGAAFEAFF | TGTGCCAGCAGTTTATTCCCGGGACAGGGGGCGGCCTTTGAAGCTTTCTTT
NA | NA | TRBJ2-5 | TRBV27 | CASSSSAGRQETQYF | TGTGCCAGCAGTTCCTCGGCAGGGCGACAAGAGACCCAGTACTTC
TRBD1 | NA | TRBJ1-6 | TRBV27 | CASRTSGGNSPLHF | TGTGCCAGCAGGACTTCAGGGGGAAATTCACCCCTCCACTTT
TRBD1 | NA | TRBJ1-1 | TRBV6-5 | CASSPQGGNTEAFF | TGTGCCAGCAGTCCCCAGGGGGGGAACACTGAAGCTTTCTTT
NA | few | TRBJ2-6 | TRBV4-3 | CASSQDDSSGANVLTF | TGCGCCAGCAGCCAAGACGACAGCTCTGGGGCCAACGTCCTGACTTTC
TRBD1 | NA | TRBJ1-1 | TRBV19 | CASSLPGQGPEAFF | TGTGCCAGTAGTCTACCGGGACAGGGACCTGAAGCTTTCTTT
NA | NA | TRBJ2-7 | TRBV2 | CASGGHGGPSYEQYF | TGTGCCAGTGGGGGGCACGGGGGGCCCTCCTACGAGCAGTACTTC
NA | NA | TRBJ1-2 | TRBV6-1 | CASSDRLHGYTF | TGTGCCAGCAGTGACAGGCTACATGGCTACACCTTC
NA | NA | TRBJ1-5 | TRBV13 | CASSLDHQPQHF | TGTGCCAGCAGCTTAGATCATCAGCCCCAGCATTTT
TRBD1 | NA | TRBJ1-5 | TRBV18 | CASSLDRDGQPQHF | TGTGCCAGCTCACTCGACAGGGACGGTCAGCCCCAGCATTTT
TRBD1 | NA | TRBJ1-2 | TRBV2 | CASRPAGGGGYTF | TGTGCCAGCAGACCTGCAGGGGGCGGTGGCTACACCTTC
NA | NA | TRBJ2-3 | TRBV20-1 | CSAPNTDTQYF | TGCAGTGCTCCAAATACAGATACGCAGTATTTT
NA | NA | TRBJ1-2 | TRBV7-9 | CASSFDFDYGYTF | TGTGCCAGCAGCTTCGATTTTGACTATGGCTACACCTTC
NA | NA | TRBJ1-6 | TRBV18 | CASSPETLYNSPLHF | TGTGCCAGCTCACCAGAGACATTGTATAATTCACCCCTCCACTTT
NA | NA | TRBJ2-7 | TRBV14 | CASSQETQGEQYF | TGTGCCAGCAGCCAAGAGACCCAGGGCGAGCAGTACTTC
NA | NA | TRBJ1-6 | TRBV4-3 | CASSQVHRTDHSPLHF | TGCGCCAGCAGCCAAGTCCACCGGACAGATCATTCACCCCTCCACTTT
TRBD1 | NA | TRBJ2-7 | TRBV11-1 | CASSLFDRGLYEQYF | TGTGCCAGCAGCTTATTTGACAGGGGGCTCTACGAGCAGTACTTC
NA | NA | TRBJ2-6 | TRBV11-3 | CASSFSGANVLTF | TGTGCCAGCAGCTTCTCTGGGGCCAACGTCCTGACTTTC
NA | NA | TRBJ1-4 | TRBV7-2 | CASSFLGTNEKLFF | TGTGCCAGCAGCTTCTTGGGAACTAATGAAAAACTGTTTTTT
NA | NA | TRBJ2-7 | TRBV18 | CASSPQDSYEQYF | TGTGCCAGCTCACCACAGGACTCCTACGAGCAGTACTTC
NA | NA | TRBJ2-4 | TRBV7-2 | CASSSSRVGSDIQYF | TGTGCCAGCAGCTCCTCCAGGGTAGGGTCGGACATTCAGTACTTC
NA | NA | TRBJ1-6 | TRBV3-1/TRBV3-2 | CASSQDDKDSPLHF | TGTGCCAGCAGCCAAGATGACAAGGATTCACCCCTCCACTTT
NA | NA | TRBJ1-2 | TRBV29-1 | CSVEGLGGYGYTF | TGCAGCGTTGAAGGTTTAGGAGGGTATGGCTACACCTTC